Each of the 5 T cell receptor beta chains below was sequenced from the same sample in a study of cytomegalovirus exposure and HLA in healthy donors. The primer mix had 60 Vbeta and 13 Jbeta primers. Some clones are missing from TCRdb's copy, which holds only in-frame ones; the method was immunoSEQ multiplex PCR. The repertoire holds around 190,000 clones, with 87% as singletons. Specimen: PBMCs. The receptors were gathered from a boy aged 2-15 years in good health and CMV-seronegative.

The V call is TRBV28, the J call TRBJ2-1, with TRBD1 matching 10 bases. There are 18 residues in the CDR3. The germline V gene encodes CDR1 MDHEN and CDR2 SYDVKM. The V gene end was trimmed by 3 bases and the J gene end by 6 bases; junction bases not matched to a gene: 14. The DNA for the CDR3 is TGTGCCAGCAGTTTTGAGCCCCGGGACAGGGGTCTTCGCAATGAGCAGTTCTTC. Translating gives CASSFEPRDRGLRNEQFF.

The gene calls are TRBV7-3 and TRBJ2-6; possibly TRBD1 for D (6 bases). There are 17 residues in the CDR3. Trimming took 5 bases from V and 0 from J, leaving 14 bases between them. Germline V lookup: CDR1 SGHTA, CDR2 FQGTGA. CDR3 DNA sequence: TGTGCCAGCAGCCCCAGATCCAGGGGCTCTGGGGCCAACGTCCTGACTTTC. Protein product: CASSPRSRGSGANVLTF.

The V gene is TRBV6-1, the J gene TRBJ1-5; D remains ambiguous. Germline CDR1 reads MNHNS; CDR2 reads SASEGT. This CDR3 spans 15 amino acids. The V end lost 0 bases, the J end lost 0 bases, and 6 bases lay between the germline ends. The CDR3 reads CASSEALSSNQPQHF. In DNA form, the CDR3 reads TGTGCCAGCAGTGAAGCGCTTAGTAGCAATCAGCCCCAGCATTTT.

V and J are TRBV7-8 and TRBJ2-7, with 7 bases that match TRBD1. The ends lost 4 bases at V and 5 bases at J; junction bases unmatched: 5. The CDR3 consists of 13 residues. Germline loops: CDR1 SGHVS, CDR2 FQNEAQ. The CDR3 region has the DNA TGTGCCAGCAGCTCCAAACAGGGGAACGAGCAGTACTTC. This sequence encodes CASSSKQGNEQYF.

This clone appeared once. The chain carries TRBV6-5 and TRBJ2-1; D is ambiguous. The CDR3 is 14 amino acids. Germline lookup yields CDR1 MNHEY and CDR2 SVGAGI. V was cut by 0 bases and J by 5 bases, with 8 bases left in between. The CDR3 coding sequence is TGTGCCAGCAGTTACTCGTCAATTCACAATGAGCAGTTCTTC. It translates to CASSYSSIHNEQFF.